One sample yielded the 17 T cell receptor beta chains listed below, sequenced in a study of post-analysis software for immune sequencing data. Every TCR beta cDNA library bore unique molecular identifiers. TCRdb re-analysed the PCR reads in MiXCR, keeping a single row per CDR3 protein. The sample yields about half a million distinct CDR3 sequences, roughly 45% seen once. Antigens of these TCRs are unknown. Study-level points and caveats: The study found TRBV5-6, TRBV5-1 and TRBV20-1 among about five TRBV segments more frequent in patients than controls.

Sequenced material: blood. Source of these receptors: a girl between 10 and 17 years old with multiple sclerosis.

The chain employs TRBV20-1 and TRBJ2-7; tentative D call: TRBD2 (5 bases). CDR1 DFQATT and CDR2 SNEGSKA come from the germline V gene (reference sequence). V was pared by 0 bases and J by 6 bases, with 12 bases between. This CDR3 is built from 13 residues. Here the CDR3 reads CSAREFRGVEQYF. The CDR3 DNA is TGCAGTGCTAGAGAGTTTCGGGGAGTCGAGCAGTACTTC.

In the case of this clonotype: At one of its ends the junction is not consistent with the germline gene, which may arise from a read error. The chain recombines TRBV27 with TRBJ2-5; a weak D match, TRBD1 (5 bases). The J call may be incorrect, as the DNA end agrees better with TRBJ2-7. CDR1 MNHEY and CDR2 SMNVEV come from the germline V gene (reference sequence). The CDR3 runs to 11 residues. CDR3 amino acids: CVSQGAREQYF. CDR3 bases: TGTGTCAGCCAAGGGGCTCGCGAGCAGTACTTC.

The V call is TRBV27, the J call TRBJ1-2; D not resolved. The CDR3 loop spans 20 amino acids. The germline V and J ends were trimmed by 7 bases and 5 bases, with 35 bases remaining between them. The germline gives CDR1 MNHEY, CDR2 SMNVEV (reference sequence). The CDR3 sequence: CASTRFREELDPTEKYGYTF. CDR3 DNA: TGTGCCAGCACTCGGTTCCGGGAGGAACTAGACCCGACCGAGAAATATGGCTACACCTTC.

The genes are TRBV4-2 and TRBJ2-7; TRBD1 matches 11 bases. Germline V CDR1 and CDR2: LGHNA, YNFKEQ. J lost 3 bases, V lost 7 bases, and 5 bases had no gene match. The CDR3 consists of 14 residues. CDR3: CASTPGQGGYEQYF. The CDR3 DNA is TGTGCCAGCACCCCGGGACAGGGGGGCTACGAGCAGTACTTC.

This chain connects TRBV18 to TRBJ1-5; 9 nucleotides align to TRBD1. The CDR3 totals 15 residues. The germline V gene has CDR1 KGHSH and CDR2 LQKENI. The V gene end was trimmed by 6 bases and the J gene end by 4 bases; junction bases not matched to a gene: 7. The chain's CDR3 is CASSPRDRENQPQHF. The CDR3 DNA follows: TGTGCCAGCTCGCCTCGGGACAGGGAAAATCAGCCCCAGCATTTT.

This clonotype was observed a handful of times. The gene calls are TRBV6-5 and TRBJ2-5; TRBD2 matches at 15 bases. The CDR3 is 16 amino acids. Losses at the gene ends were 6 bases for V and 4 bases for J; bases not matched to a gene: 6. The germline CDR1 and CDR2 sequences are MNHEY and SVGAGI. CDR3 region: CASSPGLAGGPETQYF. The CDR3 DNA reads TGTGCCAGCAGCCCCGGACTAGCGGGAGGGCCAGAGACCCAGTACTTC.

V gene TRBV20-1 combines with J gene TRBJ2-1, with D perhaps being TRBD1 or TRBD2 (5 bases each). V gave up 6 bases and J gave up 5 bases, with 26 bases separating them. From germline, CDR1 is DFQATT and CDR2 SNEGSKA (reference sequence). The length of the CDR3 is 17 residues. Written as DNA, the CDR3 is TGCAGTGCAAGGGGCTGGGGGAGAACGGCTATGGACAATGAGCAGTTCTTC. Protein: CSARGWGRTAMDNEQFF.

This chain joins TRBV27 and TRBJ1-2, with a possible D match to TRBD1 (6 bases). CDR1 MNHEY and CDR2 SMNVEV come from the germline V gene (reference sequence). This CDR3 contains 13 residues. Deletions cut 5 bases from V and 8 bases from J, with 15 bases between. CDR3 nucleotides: TGTGCCAGCAGTCCACAGGGTTCGGGAGGCTACACCTTC. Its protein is CASSPQGSGGYTF.

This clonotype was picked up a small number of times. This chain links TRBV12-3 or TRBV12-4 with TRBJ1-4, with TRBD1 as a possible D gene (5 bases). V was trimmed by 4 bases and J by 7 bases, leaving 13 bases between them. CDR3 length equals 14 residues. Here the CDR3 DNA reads TGTGCCAGCAGTTCCAGGGACCGATTTGAAAAACTGTTTTTT. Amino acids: CASSSRDRFEKLFF.

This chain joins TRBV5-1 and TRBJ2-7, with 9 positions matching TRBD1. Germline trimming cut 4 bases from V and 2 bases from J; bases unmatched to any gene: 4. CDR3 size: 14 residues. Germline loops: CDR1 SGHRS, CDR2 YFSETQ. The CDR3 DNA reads TGCGCCAGCAGCGGAGGGACAGGGCCCTACGAGCAGTACTTC. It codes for CASSGGTGPYEQYF.

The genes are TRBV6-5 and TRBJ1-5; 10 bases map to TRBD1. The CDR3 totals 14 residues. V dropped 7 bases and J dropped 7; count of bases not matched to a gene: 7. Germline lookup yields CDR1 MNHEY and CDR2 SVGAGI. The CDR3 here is CASTIGQGGQPQHF. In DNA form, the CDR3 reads TGTGCCAGCACCATAGGACAGGGGGGACAGCCCCAGCATTTT.

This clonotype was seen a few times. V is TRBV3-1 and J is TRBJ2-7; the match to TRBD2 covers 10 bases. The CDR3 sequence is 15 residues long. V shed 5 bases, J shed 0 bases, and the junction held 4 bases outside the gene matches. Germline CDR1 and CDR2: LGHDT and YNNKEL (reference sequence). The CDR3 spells CASSFSGRTSYEQYF. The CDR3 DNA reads TGTGCCAGCAGCTTTAGCGGGAGGACCTCCTACGAGCAGTACTTC.

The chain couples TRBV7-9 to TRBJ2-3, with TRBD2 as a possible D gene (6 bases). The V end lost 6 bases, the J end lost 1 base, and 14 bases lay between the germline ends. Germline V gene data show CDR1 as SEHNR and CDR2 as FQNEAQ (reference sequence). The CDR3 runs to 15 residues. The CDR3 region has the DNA TGTGCCAGCAGTCGGATGGAGGGAGGCACAGATACGCAGTATTTT. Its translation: CASSRMEGGTDTQYF.

CDR3 loop: CASSSSGQLNYEQYF. The CDR3 nucleotides read TGTGCCAGCAGCTCATCAGGACAGTTGAACTACGAGCAGTACTTC. The chain uses TRBV7-9 and TRBJ2-4; D is possibly TRBD1 (6 bases). The end of the DNA is better explained by TRBJ2-7, so the J call may be wrong. CDR3 length equals 15 residues. Germline CDR1 and CDR2: SEHNR and FQNEAQ (reference sequence).

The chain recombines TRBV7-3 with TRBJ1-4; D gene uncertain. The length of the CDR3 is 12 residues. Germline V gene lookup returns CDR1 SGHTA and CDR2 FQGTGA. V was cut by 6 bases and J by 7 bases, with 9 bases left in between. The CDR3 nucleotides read TGTGCCAGCAGTCCTGGCGGTGAAAAACTGTTTTTT. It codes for CASSPGGEKLFF.

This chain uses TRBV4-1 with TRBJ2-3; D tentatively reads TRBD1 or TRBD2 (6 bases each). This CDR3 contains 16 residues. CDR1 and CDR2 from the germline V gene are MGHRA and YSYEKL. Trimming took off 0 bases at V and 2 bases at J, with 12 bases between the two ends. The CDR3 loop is CASSQEGGGITDTQYF. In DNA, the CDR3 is TGCGCCAGCAGCCAAGAGGGGGGCGGGATCACAGATACGCAGTATTTT.

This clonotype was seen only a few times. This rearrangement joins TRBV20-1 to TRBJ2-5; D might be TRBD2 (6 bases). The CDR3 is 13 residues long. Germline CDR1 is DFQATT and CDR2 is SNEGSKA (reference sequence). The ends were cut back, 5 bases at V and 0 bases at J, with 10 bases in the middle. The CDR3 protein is CSAHSGYQETQYF. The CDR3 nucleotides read TGCAGTGCTCATAGCGGTTACCAAGAGACCCAGTACTTC.